The text below deals with one TCR beta chain. Germline CDR1 is LNHDA and CDR2 is SQIVND (reference sequence). The length of the CDR3 is 13 residues. The V segment lost 5 bases and the J segment 6 bases; nucleotides outside the gene matches: 6. These data originate in a study of blood T cell repertoires in COVID-19. As for the study in general: Sites across the United States, Italy and Spain contributed samples from acute and convalescent COVID-19. PBMCs, B-cell-depleted T cells, or T cells provided the cDNA or gDNA that made up the material.

Original handling: It was from reference gene primer amplification that nucleated cell counts were estimated. Libraries were prepared by immunoSEQ multiplex PCR; TCRdb keeps only in-frame clonotypes and omits some of them. V and J calls and clone size follow that table, whereas D and trimming were derived from the DNA. This table holds 310,000 or so clones, 80% to 90% found once. In Seattle, patients joined the study during active infection and were tracked longitudinally. This clonotype originated in a man aged 25 to 40 with COVID-19, enrolled during active disease. V is TRBV19 and J is TRBJ2-5; 7 bases fit TRBD1. The material sequenced was peripheral blood. CDR3 nucleotides: TGTGCCAGTAGTGCCGACAGGGTGAAGACCCAGTACTTC. Its translation: CASSADRVKTQYF.